This TCR beta chain was found in a study of T cell responses to AZD1222 COVID-19 vaccine. Study-level results: In the spike-specific TCR repertoire, nearly half reportedly target unmutated variant regions. Every sample of the repertoires postdated the peak T cell response.

In regard to this clone: What it binds is not known.

The CDR3 runs 18 residues. Profiled with immunoSEQ multiplex PCR; TCRdb holds only in-frame clones, not every one. The sample contains over 55,000 clones, 83% of which appear only once. This material consisted of peripheral blood, taken 28 days after the second AZD1222 dose. The J gene is TRBJ1-1, the V gene TRBV21-1; TRBD1, the D gene given by the table, was not confirmed from the DNA. TRBV21-1 is annotated as a pseudogene. This clonotype was sampled from an adult who received the AZD1222 COVID-19 vaccine. CDR3 DNA: TGTGCCAGCAGCAAGGGGGACACGCAAGGGGATAGGGGCACTGAAGCTTTCTTT. Translating it yields CASSKGDTQGDRGTEAFF.